What follows describes a single T cell receptor beta chain. Original processing notes: Reference gene primer amplification in the assay estimated nucleated cell counts. The data were produced by immunoSEQ multiplex PCR, yet TCRdb's version contains in-frame clones alone and is incomplete. That table furnishes V, J and clone size, whereas the DNA furnished D and trimming. The data contain under 200,000 clones, approximately 80% of them singletons. The data stem from a study of blood T cell repertoires in COVID-19. Turning to the study itself: COVID-19 samples from acute and convalescent phases originated in the United States, Italy and Spain.

The germline V gene has CDR1 MRHNA and CDR2 SNTAGT. This CDR3 has 15 residues. Between the trimmed V and J ends, which lost 2 bases and 5 bases, there was a span of 15 bases. Sequenced input: peripheral blood. This receptor was obtained from a human donor in a cohort sampled during active COVID-19. The chain couples TRBV6-4 to TRBJ1-2, with D unclear. The CDR3 region has the DNA TGTGCCAGCAGTGACGGAGTCGGAACGCCTTATGGCTACACCTTC. This translates into CASSDGVGTPYGYTF.